Shown below are 20 T cell receptor beta chains from a single sample sequenced in a study of human T cells and chemical hapten exposure. Time point of the sample: pre-sensitization, week 0. The treatment was: therapeutic diphenylcyclopropenone sensitization with weekly scalp DPC. From the RACE reads, TCRdb called clonotypes with MiXCR, one entry per CDR3 protein. The sample carries approximately 260,000 distinct CDR3 sequences, approximately 7.5% recorded once. The sequencing here drew on whole blood, taken in connection with sensitization to the hapten diphenylcyclopropenone (DPC). These receptors came from a man younger than 35 with alopecia areata. Some clones in this sample may be carry-over from other donors' samples.

The chain uses TRBV28 and TRBJ1-5; D call uncertain. There are 15 residues in the CDR3. Germline V gives CDR1 MDHEN, CDR2 SYDVKM. V lost 2 bases to trimming and J lost 0 bases, with 8 bases between them. The CDR3 is CASSLLLGSNQPQHF. The CDR3 nucleotides are TGTGCCAGCAGTTTACTGCTGGGTAGCAATCAGCCCCAGCATTTT.

The chain recombines TRBV5-6 with TRBJ2-3; the match to TRBD2 covers 10 bases. Germline CDR1 SGHDT, CDR2 YYEEEE. V was clipped by 0 bases and J by 6 bases; unmatched bases: 16. This CDR3 is 19 amino acids long. The CDR3 reads CASSLGNSGVLAGVDTQYF. CDR3 bases: TGTGCCAGCAGCTTGGGCAACTCAGGGGTGCTAGCGGGGGTGGATACGCAGTATTTT. The complete variable domain, with remaining parts taken from reference TRBV5-6 and TRBJ2-3, reads DAGVTQSPTHLIKTRGQQVTLRCSPKSGHDTVSWYQQALGQGPQFIFQYYEEEERQRGNFPDRFSGHQFPNYSSELNVNALLLGDSALYLCASSLGNSGVLAGVDTQYFGPGTRLTVL.

This clonotype has just a few counts. The chain combines TRBV4-1 with TRBJ1-1; 12 bases map to TRBD1. Trimming took 6 bases from V and 3 from J; bases not matched to a gene: 8. Germline V gene lookup returns CDR1 MGHRA and CDR2 YSYEKL. The CDR3 has 16 amino acids. The CDR3 sequence is CASRAGTGGRYTEAFF. CDR3 nucleotides: TGCGCCAGCAGGGCCGGGACAGGGGGCAGGTACACTGAAGCTTTCTTT.

As to this clonotype: A much larger clone differs from this one at a single base, so this may be a read error. The rearrangement joins TRBV7-9 to TRBJ2-7; no clear D gene. The CDR3 has 11 residues. Per the germline V gene, CDR1 is SEHNR and CDR2 is FQNEAQ (reference sequence). The CDR3 spells CACSPTLVGYV. In DNA form, the CDR3 reads TGTGCCTGCAGCCCAACCTTAGTTGGGTACGTC.

The V gene is TRBV6-1, the J gene TRBJ2-2, with a weak D call TRBD1 (6 bases). Deletions cut 10 bases from V and 6 bases from J, with 18 bases between. CDR1 and CDR2 from the germline V gene are MNHNS and SASEGT. This CDR3 comprises 14 residues. The CDR3 DNA sequence: TGTGCCACGGCAGGGGAATTGTTTGCCGGGGAGCTGTTTTTT. It translates to CATAGELFAGELFF.

V gene TRBV6-5 combines with J gene TRBJ2-6; a weak D match, TRBD1 (5 bases). With 5 bases removed from V and 8 bases from J, the gap between germline ends came to 16 bases. CDR1 MNHEY and CDR2 SVGAGI come from the germline V gene. This CDR3 is 15 amino acids long. DNA of the CDR3: TGTGCCAGCAGTCAACGGACACCGAGGACCAACGTCCTGACTTTC. This gives the protein CASSQRTPRTNVLTF.

The J gene is TRBJ1-2, the V gene TRBV21-1; the table's TRBD1 call for D was not verified on the DNA. TRBV21-1 is noted as a pseudogene. The CDR3 consists of 18 residues. DNA of the CDR3: TGTGCCAGCAGCAAAGGCTGGGACAGGGACGAGAGCGATTATGGCTACACCTTC. This codes for CASSKGWDRDESDYGYTF.

This clonotype was recorded at least ten times. The V and J genes are TRBV3-1 and TRBJ1-1, with a tentative D call TRBD1 (5 bases). Germline CDR1 LGHDT, CDR2 YNNKEL (reference sequence). V lost 2 bases and J lost 5, with 12 bases in between. There are 14 residues in the CDR3. The CDR3 nucleotides read TGTGCCAGCAGCCAAAGGGGTGGAGGAACTGAAGCTTTCTTT. Translating it yields CASSQRGGGTEAFF.

This clonotype was counted only a few times. The J gene is TRBJ1-2, the V gene TRBV6-1; 9 bases align to TRBD1. Unmatched junction bases numbered 1, after V lost 4 bases and J lost 4 bases. Per the germline V gene, CDR1 is MNHNS and CDR2 is SASEGT. The CDR3 has 13 residues. CDR3 coding DNA: TGTGCCAGCAGTGGGGACAGGGCCTATGGCTACACCTTC. Translating it yields CASSGDRAYGYTF.

This chain joins TRBV9 and TRBJ2-1; TRBD2 matches 7 bases. Losses at the gene ends were 2 bases for V and 0 bases for J; bases not matched to a gene: 2. Germline CDR1 reads SGDLS; CDR2 reads YYNGEE. The CDR3 extends over 15 amino acids. CDR3 loop: CASSVLAASYNEQFF. The DNA for the CDR3 is TGTGCCAGCAGCGTCCTAGCGGCCTCCTACAATGAGCAGTTCTTC.

This clonotype has just a few counts. This rearrangement joins TRBV4-1 to TRBJ2-1; possible D gene TRBD1, 6 bases. With 4 bases removed from V and 9 bases from J, the gap between germline ends came to 22 bases. Germline CDR1 is MGHRA and CDR2 is YSYEKL. The CDR3 is made up of 16 amino acids. The CDR3: CASSRLGRTATGEQFF. The CDR3 DNA follows: TGCGCCAGCAGCCGCCTCGGCAGGACAGCTACCGGTGAGCAGTTCTTC.

This clonotype appeared a few times. The chain couples TRBV3-1 to TRBJ2-1; D ambiguous. The CDR3 is 13 amino acids. Germline V gene lookup returns CDR1 LGHDT and CDR2 YNNKEL (reference sequence). Trimming removed 1 base from V and 4 bases from J, with 5 bases in between. The CDR3 region is CASSQANYNEQFF. Written as DNA, the CDR3 is TGTGCCAGCAGCCAAGCCAATTACAATGAGCAGTTCTTC.

The genes are TRBV11-2 and TRBJ1-1, with unresolved D. Trimming shortened V by 0 bases and J by 2 bases, and 10 bases separated the two germline ends. Germline V lookup: CDR1 SGHAT, CDR2 FQNNGV. There are 15 residues in the CDR3. The CDR3 protein is CASSLDPEVNTEAFF. In nucleotides, the CDR3 is TGTGCCAGCAGCTTAGATCCAGAAGTAAACACTGAAGCTTTCTTT.

This clonotype was seen only a few times. V usage is TRBV6-1 and J usage is TRBJ1-6, with D hard to call. Trimming pared 7 bases from V and 5 bases from J, leaving 12 bases between. Germline lookup yields CDR1 MNHNS and CDR2 SASEGT. The CDR3 spans 14 residues. DNA of the CDR3: TGTGCCAGCACCGACTTGGCCCATAATTCACCCCTCCACTTT. This encodes CASTDLAHNSPLHF.

The sample holds many counts of this clonotype. The chain joins TRBV2 to TRBJ2-5; D is ambiguous. The length of the CDR3 is 13 residues. V gave up 8 bases and J gave up 4 bases, with 14 bases separating them. CDR1 SNHLY and CDR2 FYNNEI come from the germline V gene. In DNA form, the CDR3 reads TGTGCCAGCCGTCCGGCCGTCCGAGAGACCCAGTACTTC. It specifies CASRPAVRETQYF.

The rearrangement joins TRBV6-2 or TRBV6-3 to TRBJ1-5, with D tentatively TRBD1 (5 bases). This CDR3 spans 16 amino acids. With 0 bases removed from V and 6 bases from J, the gap between germline ends came to 15 bases. Germline lookup yields CDR1 MNHEY and CDR2 SVGEGT. In nucleotides, the CDR3 is TGTGCCAGCAGTTACTCGCCAGGGCGGACAAGTCAGCCCCAGCATTTT. As protein: CASSYSPGRTSQPQHF.

This clonotype showed up just a few times. The chain combines TRBV20-1 with TRBJ1-1; the D gene is possibly TRBD1 (6 bases). The V end was cut by 6 bases, the J end by 0 bases, with 17 bases between. The length of the CDR3 is 15 residues. Per germline, CDR1 DFQATT and CDR2 SNEGSKA (reference sequence). Here the CDR3 DNA reads TGCAGTGCGTATCGCAGGGGAGGGTTGAACACTGAAGCTTTCTTT. This sequence encodes CSAYRRGGLNTEAFF.

V usage is TRBV28 and J usage is TRBJ1-1; D perhaps matches TRBD1 (6 bases). Germline V CDR1 and CDR2: MDHEN, SYDVKM. The CDR3 has 17 residues. V lost 8 bases and J lost 0, with 22 bases in between. The CDR3 spells CASGIGGSEGVNTEAFF. The CDR3 DNA is TGTGCCAGCGGCATAGGGGGATCAGAGGGGGTGAACACTGAAGCTTTCTTT.

This clonotype was counted ten times or more. The chain couples TRBV7-3 to TRBJ2-6, with D perhaps TRBD1 or TRBD2 (5 bases each). The germline V and J ends were trimmed by 5 bases and 2 bases, with 10 bases remaining between them. Germline V gives CDR1 SGHTA, CDR2 FQGTGA. The CDR3 runs 15 residues. In DNA, the CDR3 is TGTGCCAGCAGCAGGGACGGTACTGGGGCCAACGTCCTGACTTTC. This translates into CASSRDGTGANVLTF. The whole variable domain, filled in from reference TRBV7-3 and TRBJ2-6, reads GAGVSQTPSNKVTEKGKYVELRCDPISGHTALYWYRQSLGQGPEFLIYFQGTGAADDSGLPNDRFFAVRPEGSVSTLKIQRTERGDSAVYLCASSRDGTGANVLTFGAGSRLTVL.

This clonotype was counted many times. The V call is TRBV7-9, the J call TRBJ2-7, with D unclear. The V and J ends lost 3 bases and 2 bases respectively, with 5 bases between them. Germline V gene lookup returns CDR1 SEHNR and CDR2 FQNEAQ (reference sequence). This CDR3 is built from 12 residues. The CDR3 loop is CASSFGTYEQYF. As DNA, the CDR3 is TGTGCCAGCAGCTTCGGAACCTACGAGCAGTACTTC.